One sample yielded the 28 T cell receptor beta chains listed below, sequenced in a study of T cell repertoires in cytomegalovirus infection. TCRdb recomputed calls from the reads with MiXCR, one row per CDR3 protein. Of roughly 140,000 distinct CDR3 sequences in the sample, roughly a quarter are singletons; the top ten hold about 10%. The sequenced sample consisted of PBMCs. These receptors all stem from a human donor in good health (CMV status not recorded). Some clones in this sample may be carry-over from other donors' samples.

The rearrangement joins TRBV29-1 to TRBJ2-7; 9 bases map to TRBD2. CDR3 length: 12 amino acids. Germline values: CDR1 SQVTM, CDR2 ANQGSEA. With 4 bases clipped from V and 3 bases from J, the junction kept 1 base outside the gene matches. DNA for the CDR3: TGCAGCGTTGTTAGCGGGGGCTACGAGCAGTACTTC. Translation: CSVVSGGYEQYF.

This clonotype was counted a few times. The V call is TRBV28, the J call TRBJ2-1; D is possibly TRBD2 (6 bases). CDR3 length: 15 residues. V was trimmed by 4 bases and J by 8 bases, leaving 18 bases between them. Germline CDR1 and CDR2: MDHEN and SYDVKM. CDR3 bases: TGTGCCAGCAGTTCCTCCGGGACTCAATTCGATGAGCAGTTCTTC. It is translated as CASSSSGTQFDEQFF.

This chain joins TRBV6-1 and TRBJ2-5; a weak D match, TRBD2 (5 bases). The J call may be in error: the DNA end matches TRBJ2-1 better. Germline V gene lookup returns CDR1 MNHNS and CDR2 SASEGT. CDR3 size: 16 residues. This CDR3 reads CASSYERTSFQETQFF. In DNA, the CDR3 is TGTGCCAGCAGTTACGAGCGGACGAGCTTCCAAGAGACCCAGTTCTTC.

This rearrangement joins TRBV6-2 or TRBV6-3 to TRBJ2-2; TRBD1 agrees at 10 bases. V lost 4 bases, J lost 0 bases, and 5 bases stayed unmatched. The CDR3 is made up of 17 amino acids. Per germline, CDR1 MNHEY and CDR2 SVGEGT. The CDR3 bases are TGTGCCAGCAGTTTCCGGGACAGGGGACCGAACACCGGGGAGCTGTTTTTT. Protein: CASSFRDRGPNTGELFF.

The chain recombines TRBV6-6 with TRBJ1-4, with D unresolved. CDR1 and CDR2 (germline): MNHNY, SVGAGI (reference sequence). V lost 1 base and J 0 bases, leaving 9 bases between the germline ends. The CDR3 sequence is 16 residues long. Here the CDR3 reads CASSYYLETTNEKLFF. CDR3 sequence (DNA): TGTGCCAGCAGTTACTATCTGGAAACAACTAATGAAAAACTGTTTTTT.

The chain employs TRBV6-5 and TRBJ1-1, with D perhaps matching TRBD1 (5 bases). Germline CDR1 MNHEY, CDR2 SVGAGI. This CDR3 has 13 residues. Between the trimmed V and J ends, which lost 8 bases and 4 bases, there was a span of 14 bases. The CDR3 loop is CASFYGGGTEAFF. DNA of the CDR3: TGTGCCAGCTTTTACGGGGGGGGCACTGAAGCTTTCTTT.

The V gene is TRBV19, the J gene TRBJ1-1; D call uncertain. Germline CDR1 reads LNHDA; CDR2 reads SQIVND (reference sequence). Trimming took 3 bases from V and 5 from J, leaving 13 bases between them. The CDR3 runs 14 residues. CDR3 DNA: TGTGCCAGTAGTATCAGGATCGGAGTTACTGAAGCTTTCTTT. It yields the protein CASSIRIGVTEAFF.

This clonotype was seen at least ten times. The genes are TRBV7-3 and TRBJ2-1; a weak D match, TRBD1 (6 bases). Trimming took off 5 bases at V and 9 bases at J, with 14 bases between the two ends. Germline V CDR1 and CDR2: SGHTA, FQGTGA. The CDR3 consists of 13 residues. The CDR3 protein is CASSVLGASEQFF. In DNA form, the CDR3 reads TGTGCCAGCAGCGTACTGGGGGCCTCTGAGCAGTTCTTC.

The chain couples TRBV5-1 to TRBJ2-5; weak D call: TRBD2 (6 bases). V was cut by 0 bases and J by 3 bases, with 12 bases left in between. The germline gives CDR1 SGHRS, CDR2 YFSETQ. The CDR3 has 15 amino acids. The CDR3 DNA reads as TGCGCCAGCAGCTTGGGCCCCGGGAGCGAAGAGACCCAGTACTTC. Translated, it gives CASSLGPGSEETQYF.

CDR3 bases: TGTGCCTGGAGTGCGGGCGTCGGTGAAGCTTTCTTT. Its protein product is CAWSAGVGEAFF. V is TRBV30 and J is TRBJ1-1; D remains ambiguous. The CDR3 totals 12 residues. Germline values: CDR1 GTSNPN, CDR2 SVGIG (reference sequence). V was pared by 1 base and J by 7 bases, with 10 bases between.

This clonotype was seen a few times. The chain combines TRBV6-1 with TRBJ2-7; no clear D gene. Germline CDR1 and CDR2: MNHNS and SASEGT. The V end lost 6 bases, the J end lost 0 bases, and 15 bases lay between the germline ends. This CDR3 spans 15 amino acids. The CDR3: CASRSRGATSYEQYF. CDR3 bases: TGTGCCAGCAGATCCCGAGGAGCCACCTCCTACGAGCAGTACTTC.

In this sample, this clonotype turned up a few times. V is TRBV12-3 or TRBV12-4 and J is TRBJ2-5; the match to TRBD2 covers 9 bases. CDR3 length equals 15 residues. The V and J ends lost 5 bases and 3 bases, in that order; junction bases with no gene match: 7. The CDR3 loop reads CASSPREGREETQYF. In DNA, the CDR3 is TGTGCCAGCAGTCCGCGGGAGGGCCGGGAAGAGACCCAGTACTTC.

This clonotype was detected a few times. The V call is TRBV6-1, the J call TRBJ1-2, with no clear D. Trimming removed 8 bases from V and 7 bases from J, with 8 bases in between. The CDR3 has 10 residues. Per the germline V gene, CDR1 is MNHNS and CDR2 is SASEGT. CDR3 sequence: CASLAFGYTF. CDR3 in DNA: TGTGCCAGCTTAGCCTTTGGCTACACCTTC.

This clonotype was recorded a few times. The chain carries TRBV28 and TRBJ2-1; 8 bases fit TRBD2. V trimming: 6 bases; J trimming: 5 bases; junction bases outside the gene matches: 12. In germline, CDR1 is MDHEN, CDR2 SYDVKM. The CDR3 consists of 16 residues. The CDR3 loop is CASSLSYGGAHNEQFF. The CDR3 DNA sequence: TGTGCCAGCAGCCTCTCTTACGGGGGGGCCCACAATGAGCAGTTCTTC.

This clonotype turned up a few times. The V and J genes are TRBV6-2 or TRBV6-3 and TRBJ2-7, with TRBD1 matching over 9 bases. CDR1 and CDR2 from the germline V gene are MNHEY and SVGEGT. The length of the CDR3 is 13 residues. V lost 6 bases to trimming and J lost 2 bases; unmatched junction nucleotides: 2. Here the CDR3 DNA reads TGTGCCAGCAGAACAGGGGGCCCCTACGAGCAGTACTTC. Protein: CASRTGGPYEQYF.

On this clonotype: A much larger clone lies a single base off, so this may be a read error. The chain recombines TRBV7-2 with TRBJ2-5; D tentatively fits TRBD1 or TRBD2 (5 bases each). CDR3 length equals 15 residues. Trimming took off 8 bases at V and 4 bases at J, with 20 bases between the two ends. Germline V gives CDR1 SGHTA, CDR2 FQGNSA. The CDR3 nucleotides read TGTGCCAGCTCAACCGGCCTTGGGACGCGAGAGACCCAGTACTTC. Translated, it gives CASSTGLGTRETQYF.

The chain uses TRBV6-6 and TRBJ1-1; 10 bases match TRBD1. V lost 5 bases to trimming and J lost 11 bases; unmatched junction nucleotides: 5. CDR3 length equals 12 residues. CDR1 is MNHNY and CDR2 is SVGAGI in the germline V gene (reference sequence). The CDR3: CASSLGQGPAFF. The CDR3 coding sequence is TGTGCCAGCAGTCTGGGACAGGGGCCCGCTTTCTTT.

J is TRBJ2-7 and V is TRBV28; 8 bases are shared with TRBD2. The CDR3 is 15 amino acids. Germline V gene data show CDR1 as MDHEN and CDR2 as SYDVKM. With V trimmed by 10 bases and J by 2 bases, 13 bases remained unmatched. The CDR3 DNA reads TGTGCCACCAGAGCCTTTAGCGGGGATACCTACGAGCAGTACTTC. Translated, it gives CATRAFSGDTYEQYF.

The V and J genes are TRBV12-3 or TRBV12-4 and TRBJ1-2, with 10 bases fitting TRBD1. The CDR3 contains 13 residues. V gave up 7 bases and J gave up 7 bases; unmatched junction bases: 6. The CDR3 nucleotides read TGTGCCAGCACTTCGGACAGGGGGGGTGGCTACACCTTC. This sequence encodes CASTSDRGGGYTF.

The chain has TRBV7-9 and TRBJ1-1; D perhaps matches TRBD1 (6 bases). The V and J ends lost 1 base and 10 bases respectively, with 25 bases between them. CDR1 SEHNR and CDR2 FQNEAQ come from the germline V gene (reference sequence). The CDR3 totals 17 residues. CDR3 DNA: TGTGCCAGCAGCTTAGGTCTTACCACAGGGCCGGTGGCGGGAGCTTTCTTT. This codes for CASSLGLTTGPVAGAFF.

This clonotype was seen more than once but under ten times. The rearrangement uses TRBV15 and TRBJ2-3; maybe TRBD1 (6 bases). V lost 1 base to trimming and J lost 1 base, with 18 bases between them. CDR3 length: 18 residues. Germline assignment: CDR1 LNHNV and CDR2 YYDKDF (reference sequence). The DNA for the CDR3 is TGTGCCACCAGCAGAGGGACGCTGGGCAGGGGAGGCACAGATACGCAGTATTTT. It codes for CATSRGTLGRGGTDTQYF.

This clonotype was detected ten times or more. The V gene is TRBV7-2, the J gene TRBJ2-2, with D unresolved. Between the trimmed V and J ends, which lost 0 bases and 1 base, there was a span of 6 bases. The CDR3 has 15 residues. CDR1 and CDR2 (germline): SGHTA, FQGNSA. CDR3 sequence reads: CASSLADGNTGELFF. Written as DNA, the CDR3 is TGTGCCAGCAGCTTAGCAGACGGGAACACCGGGGAGCTGTTTTTT.

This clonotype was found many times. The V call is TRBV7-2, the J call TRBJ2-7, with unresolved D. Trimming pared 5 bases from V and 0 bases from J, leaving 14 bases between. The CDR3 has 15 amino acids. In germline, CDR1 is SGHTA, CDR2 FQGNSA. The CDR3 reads CASSHAGVSSYEQYF. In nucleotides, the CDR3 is TGTGCCAGCAGCCACGCTGGGGTCAGCTCCTACGAGCAGTACTTC.

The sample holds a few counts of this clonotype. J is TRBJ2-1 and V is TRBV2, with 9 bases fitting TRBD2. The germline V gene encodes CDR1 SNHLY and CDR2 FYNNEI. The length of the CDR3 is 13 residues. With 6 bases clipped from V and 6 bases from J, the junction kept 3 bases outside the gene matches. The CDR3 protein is CASRLAGINEQFF. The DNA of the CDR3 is TGTGCCAGCAGGCTAGCGGGGATCAATGAGCAGTTCTTC.

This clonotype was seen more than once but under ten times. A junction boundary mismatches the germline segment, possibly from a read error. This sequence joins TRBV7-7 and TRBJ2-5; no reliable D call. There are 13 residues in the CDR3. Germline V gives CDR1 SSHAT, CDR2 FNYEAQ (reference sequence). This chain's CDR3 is CASSLVFQETQYF. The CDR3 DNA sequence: TGTGCTAGCAGCTTAGTCTTCCAAGAGACCCAGTACTTC. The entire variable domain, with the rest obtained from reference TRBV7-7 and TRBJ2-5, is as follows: GAGVSQSPRYKVTKRGQDVTLRCDPISSHATLYWYQQALGQGPEFLTYFNYEAQPDKSGLPSDRFSAERPEGSISTLTIQRTEQRDSAMYRCASSLVFQETQYFGPGTRLLVL.

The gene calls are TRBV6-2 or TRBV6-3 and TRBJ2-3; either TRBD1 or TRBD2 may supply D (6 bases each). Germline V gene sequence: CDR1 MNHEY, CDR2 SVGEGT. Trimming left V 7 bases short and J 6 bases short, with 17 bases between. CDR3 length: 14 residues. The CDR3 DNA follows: TGTGCCAGCACCTCAGAGGGGGGAAGGGATACGCAGTATTTT. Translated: CASTSEGGRDTQYF.

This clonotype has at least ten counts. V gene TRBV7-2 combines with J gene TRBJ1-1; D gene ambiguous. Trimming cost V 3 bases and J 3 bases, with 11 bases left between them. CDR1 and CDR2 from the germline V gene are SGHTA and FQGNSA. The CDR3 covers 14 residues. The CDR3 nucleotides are TGTGCCAGCAGCTTCCCAGTGGGTCACACTGAAGCTTTCTTT. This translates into CASSFPVGHTEAFF.

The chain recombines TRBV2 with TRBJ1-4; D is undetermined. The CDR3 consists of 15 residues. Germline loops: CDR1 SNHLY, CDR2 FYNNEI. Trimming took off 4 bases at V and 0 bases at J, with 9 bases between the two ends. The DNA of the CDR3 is TGTGCCAGCAGTGGGATGGCCTCAACTAATGAAAAACTGTTTTTT. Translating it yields CASSGMASTNEKLFF. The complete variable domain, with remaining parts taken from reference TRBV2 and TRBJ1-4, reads EPEVTQTPSHQVTQMGQEVILRCVPISNHLYFYWYRQILGQKVEFLVSFYNNEISEKSEIFDDQFSVERPDGSNFTLKIRSTKLEDSAMYFCASSGMASTNEKLFFGSGTQLSVL.